This T cell receptor (beta chain) was documented in a study of T cells in Graves' hyperthyroidism and ophthalmopathy. Study-wide findings and caveats: In the blood, most expanded thyroid clonotypes above 0.001 appeared as well.

Each ophthalmopathy patient scored at least 3 on the Clinical Activity Score and at least 4 on NOSPECS grade, with duration under 3 months. Clinical symptoms, serum thyroxine, TRAb, thyroid ultrasound and orbital computed tomography informed diagnoses. The authors obtained PBMCs from over 8.5 ml of fresh peripheral blood. Amplified TCR beta CDR3 regions came from RNA transcripts. Initially, a first-round RT-PCR of the TCR CDR3 employed the HTBI primer set. TCRdb independently ran MiXCR on the multiplex PCR reads; one entry per CDR3 protein. The sample holds some 300,000 distinct CDR3 sequences, approximately 19% seen once. CDR1 and CDR2 from the germline V gene are SGHTA and FQGTGA. Deletions cut 5 bases from V and 10 bases from J, with 16 bases between. CDR3 length: 13 residues. With regard to this clonotype: Its antigen is not known.

The clonotype was recovered from a man aged 50-60 years with Graves' ophthalmopathy. Sequenced material: blood. The chain carries TRBV7-3 and TRBJ2-3; D possibly corresponds to TRBD2 (6 bases). CDR3 DNA: TGTGCCAGCAGCCCGGAAGGGACTGGGCCGCAGTATTTT. Translating gives CASSPEGTGPQYF.